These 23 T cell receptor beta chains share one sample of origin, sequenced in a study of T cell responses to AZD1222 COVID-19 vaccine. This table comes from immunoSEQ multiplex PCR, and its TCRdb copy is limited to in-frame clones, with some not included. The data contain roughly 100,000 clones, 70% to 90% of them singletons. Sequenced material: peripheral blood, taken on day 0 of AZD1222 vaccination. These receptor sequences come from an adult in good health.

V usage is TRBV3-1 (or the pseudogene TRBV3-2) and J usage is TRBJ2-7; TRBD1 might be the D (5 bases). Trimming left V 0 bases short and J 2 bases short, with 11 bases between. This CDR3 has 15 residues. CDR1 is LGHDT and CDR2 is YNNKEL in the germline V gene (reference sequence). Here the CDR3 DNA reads TGTGCCAGCAGCCAAGATCGTACAGGCGCCTACGAGCAGTACTTC. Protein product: CASSQDRTGAYEQYF.

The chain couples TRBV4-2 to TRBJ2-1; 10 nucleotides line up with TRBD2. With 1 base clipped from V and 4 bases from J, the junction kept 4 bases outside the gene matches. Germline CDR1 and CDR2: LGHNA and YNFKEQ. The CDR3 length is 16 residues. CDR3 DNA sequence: TGTGCCAGCAGCCAAGCCGGGACTAGCGAATACAATGAGCAGTTCTTC. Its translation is CASSQAGTSEYNEQFF.

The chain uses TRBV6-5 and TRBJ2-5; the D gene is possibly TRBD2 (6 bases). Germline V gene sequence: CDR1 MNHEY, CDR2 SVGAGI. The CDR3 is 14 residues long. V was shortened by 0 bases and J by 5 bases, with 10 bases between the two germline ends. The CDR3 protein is CASSYSGGRETQYF. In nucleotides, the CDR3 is TGTGCCAGCAGTTACTCGGGGGGACGGGAGACCCAGTACTTC.

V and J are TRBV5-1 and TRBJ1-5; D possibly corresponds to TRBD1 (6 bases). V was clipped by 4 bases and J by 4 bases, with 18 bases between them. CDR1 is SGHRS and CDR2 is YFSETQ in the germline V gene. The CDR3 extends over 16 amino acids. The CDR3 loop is CASSPGAQPGNQPQHF. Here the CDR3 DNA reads TGCGCCAGCAGCCCGGGGGCACAACCCGGGAATCAGCCCCAGCATTTT.

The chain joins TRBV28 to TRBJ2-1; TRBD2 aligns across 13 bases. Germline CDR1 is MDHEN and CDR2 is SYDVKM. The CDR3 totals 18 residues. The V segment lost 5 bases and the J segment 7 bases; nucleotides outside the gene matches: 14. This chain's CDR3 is CASSPYRTSGRTSNEQFF. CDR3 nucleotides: TGTGCCAGCAGTCCCTACAGGACTAGCGGGAGAACGTCGAATGAGCAGTTCTTC.

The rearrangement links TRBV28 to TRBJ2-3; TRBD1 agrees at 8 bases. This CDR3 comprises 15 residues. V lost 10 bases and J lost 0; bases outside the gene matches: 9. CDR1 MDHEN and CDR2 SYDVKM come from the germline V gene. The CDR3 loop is CATPQGAISTDTQYF. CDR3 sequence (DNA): TGTGCCACGCCCCAGGGGGCTATTAGCACAGATACGCAGTATTTT.

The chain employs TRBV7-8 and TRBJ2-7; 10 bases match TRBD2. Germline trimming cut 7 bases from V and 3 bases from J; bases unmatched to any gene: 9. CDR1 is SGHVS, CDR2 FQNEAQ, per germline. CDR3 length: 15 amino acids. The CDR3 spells CASKRDRTSGYEQYF. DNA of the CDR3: TGTGCCAGCAAGCGAGATAGGACTAGCGGCTACGAGCAGTACTTC.

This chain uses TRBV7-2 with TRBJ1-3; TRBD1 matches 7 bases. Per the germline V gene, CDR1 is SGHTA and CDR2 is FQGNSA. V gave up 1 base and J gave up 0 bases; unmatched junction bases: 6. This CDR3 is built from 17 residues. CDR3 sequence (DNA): TGTGCCAGCAGCTTAGGGACAGGCCAATCCTCTGGAAACACCATATATTTT. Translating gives CASSLGTGQSSGNTIYF.

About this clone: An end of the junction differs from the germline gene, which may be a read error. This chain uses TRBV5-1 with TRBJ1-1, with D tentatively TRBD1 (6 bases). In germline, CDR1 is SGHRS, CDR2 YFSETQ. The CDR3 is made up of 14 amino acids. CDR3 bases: TGCGCCAGCCGCGGACAGTACGGAAACATTGAAGCTTTCTTT. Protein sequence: CASRGQYGNIEAFF.

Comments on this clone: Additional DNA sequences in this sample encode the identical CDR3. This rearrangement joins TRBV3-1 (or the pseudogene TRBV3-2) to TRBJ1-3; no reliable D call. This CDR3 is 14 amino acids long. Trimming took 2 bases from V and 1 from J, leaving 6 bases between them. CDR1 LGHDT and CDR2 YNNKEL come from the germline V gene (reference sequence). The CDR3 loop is CASSQRGSGNTIYF. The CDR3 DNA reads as TGTGCCAGCAGCCAACGAGGATCTGGAAACACCATATATTTT.

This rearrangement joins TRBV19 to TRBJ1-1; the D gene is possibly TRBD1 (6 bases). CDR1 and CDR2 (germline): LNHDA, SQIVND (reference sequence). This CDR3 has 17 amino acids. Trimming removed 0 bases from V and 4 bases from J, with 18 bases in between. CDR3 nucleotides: TGTGCCAGTAGTATAGATTGGGGGGGCGCGGGCCGCACTGAAGCTTTCTTT. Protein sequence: CASSIDWGGAGRTEAFF.

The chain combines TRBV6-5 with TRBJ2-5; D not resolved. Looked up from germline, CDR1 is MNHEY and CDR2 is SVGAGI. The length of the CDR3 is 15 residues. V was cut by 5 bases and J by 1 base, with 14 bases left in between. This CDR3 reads CASSKHGSSQETQYF. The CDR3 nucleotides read TGTGCCAGCAGTAAACACGGATCTTCCCAAGAGACCCAGTACTTC.

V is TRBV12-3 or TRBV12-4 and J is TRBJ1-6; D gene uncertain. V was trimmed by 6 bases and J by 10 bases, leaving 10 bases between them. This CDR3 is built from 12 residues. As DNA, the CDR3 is TGTGCCAGCAGGCACTCCGTATCACCCCTCCACTTT. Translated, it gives CASRHSVSPLHF.

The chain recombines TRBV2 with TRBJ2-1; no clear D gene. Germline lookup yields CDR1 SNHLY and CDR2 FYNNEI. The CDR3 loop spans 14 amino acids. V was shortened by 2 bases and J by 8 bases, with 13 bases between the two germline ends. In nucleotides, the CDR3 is TGTGCCAGCAGTGAAACGGTTATCGAGGATGAGCAGTTCTTC. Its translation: CASSETVIEDEQFF.

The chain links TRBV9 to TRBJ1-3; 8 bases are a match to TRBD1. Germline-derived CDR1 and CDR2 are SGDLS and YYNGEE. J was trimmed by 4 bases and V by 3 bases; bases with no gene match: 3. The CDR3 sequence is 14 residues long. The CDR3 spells CASSEDRAGNTIYF. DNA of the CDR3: TGTGCCAGCAGCGAGGACAGGGCGGGAAACACCATATATTTT.

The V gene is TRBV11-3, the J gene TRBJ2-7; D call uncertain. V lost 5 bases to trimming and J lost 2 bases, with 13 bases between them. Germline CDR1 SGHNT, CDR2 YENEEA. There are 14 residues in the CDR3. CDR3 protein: CASSPGPGTYEQYF. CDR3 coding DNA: TGTGCCAGCAGCCCGGGCCCCGGCACCTACGAGCAGTACTTC.

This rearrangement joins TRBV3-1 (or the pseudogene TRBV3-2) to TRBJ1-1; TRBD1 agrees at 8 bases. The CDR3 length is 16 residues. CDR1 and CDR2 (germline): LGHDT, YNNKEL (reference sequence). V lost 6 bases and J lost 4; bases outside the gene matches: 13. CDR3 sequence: CASRGGTGGAGTEAFF. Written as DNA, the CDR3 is TGTGCCAGCAGGGGTGGGACAGGCGGGGCGGGCACTGAAGCTTTCTTT.

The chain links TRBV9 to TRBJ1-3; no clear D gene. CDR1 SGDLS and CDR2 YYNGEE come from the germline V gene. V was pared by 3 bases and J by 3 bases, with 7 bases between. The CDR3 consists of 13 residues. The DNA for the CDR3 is TGTGCCAGCAGCGATAACAGTGGAAACACCATATATTTT. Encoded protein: CASSDNSGNTIYF.

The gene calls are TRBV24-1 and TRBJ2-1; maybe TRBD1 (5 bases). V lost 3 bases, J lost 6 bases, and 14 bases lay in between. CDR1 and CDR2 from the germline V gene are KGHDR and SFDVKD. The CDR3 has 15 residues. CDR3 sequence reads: CATSDVRGSGNEQFF. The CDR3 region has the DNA TGTGCCACCAGTGATGTAAGGGGCTCCGGCAATGAGCAGTTCTTC.

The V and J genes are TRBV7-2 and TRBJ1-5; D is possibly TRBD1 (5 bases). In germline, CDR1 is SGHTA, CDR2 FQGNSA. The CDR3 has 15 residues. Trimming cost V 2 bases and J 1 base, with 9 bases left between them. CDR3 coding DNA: TGTGCCAGCAGCTTAACAGGCGTCAGCAATCAGCCCCAGCATTTT. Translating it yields CASSLTGVSNQPQHF.

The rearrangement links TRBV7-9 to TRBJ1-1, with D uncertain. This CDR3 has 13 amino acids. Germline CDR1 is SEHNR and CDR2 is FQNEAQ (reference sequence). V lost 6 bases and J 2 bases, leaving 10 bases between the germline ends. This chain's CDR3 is CASSLKVNTEAFF. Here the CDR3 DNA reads TGTGCCAGCAGTTTAAAGGTAAACACTGAAGCTTTCTTT.

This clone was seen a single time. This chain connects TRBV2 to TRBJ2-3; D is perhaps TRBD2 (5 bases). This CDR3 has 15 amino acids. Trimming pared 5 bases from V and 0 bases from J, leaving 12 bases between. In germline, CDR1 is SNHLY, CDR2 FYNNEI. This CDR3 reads CASSLEVPSTDTQYF. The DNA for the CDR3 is TGTGCCAGCAGTTTGGAGGTCCCTAGCACAGATACGCAGTATTTT.

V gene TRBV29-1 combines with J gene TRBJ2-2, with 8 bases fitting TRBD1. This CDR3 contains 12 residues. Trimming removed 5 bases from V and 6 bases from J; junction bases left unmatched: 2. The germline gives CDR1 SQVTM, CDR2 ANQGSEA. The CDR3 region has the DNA TGCAGCGTTAGACAGGGGTCCGGGGAGCTGTTTTTT. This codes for CSVRQGSGELFF.